A single sample gave rise to the 32 T cell receptor beta chains below, sequenced in a study of shared clonotypes between healthy human individuals. Naive CD8 isolation took CD45RO-negative cells positively selected for CCR7 and excluded terminally differentiated effector memory CD45RA+ cells. Sequencing was performed with immunoSEQ multiplex PCR; in TCRdb, only in-frame clones are kept and a portion is missing. The repertoire holds about 800,000 clones, roughly 96% seen once, with around 0.21% in the top ten. Sequencing was carried out using naive CD8+ T cells sorted from blood. Every receptor here comes from a man in his thirties or forties in good health.

This rearrangement joins TRBV27 to TRBJ2-3; D ambiguous. Germline V gene sequence: CDR1 MNHEY, CDR2 SMNVEV (reference sequence). With 8 bases removed from V and 3 bases from J, the gap between germline ends came to 15 bases. The CDR3 is 14 residues long. CDR3 DNA: TGTGCCAGCCCCTCAGTCAAACTAACAGATACGCAGTATTTT. This sequence encodes CASPSVKLTDTQYF.

A remark on this clone: The identical CDR3 is also encoded by other nucleotide sequences in the sample. The V and J genes are TRBV4-1 and TRBJ2-7; D is perhaps TRBD2 (5 bases). The germline V gene has CDR1 MGHRA and CDR2 YSYEKL. The CDR3 spans 12 residues. V was clipped by 0 bases and J by 6 bases, with 6 bases between them. DNA of the CDR3: TGCGCCAGCAGCCAAGATGGAGGCGAGCAGTACTTC. Translated: CASSQDGGEQYF.

The CDR3 here is CASSPGQVGEQYF. CDR3 bases: TGCGCCAGCAGCCCGGGACAGGTGGGCGAGCAGTACTTC. This chain connects TRBV4-1 to TRBJ2-7; 8 bases fit TRBD1. The V segment lost 4 bases and the J segment 6 bases; nucleotides outside the gene matches: 5. The CDR3 loop spans 13 amino acids. CDR1 and CDR2 from the germline V gene are MGHRA and YSYEKL.

The V and J genes are TRBV7-6 and TRBJ2-7, with TRBD2 matching 10 bases. Germline V gene lookup returns CDR1 SGHVS and CDR2 FNYEAQ. There are 16 residues in the CDR3. V was pared by 4 bases and J by 3 bases, with 9 bases of the junction left unmatched. The CDR3 DNA follows: TGTGCCAGCAGCTCCACACCCCCTAGCGGGGGCTACGAGCAGTACTTC. Protein: CASSSTPPSGGYEQYF.

This chain links TRBV9 with TRBJ2-3; 7 nucleotides match TRBD2. CDR1 is SGDLS, CDR2 YYNGEE, per germline. V trimming: 2 bases; J trimming: 2 bases; junction bases outside the gene matches: 11. CDR3 length: 17 residues. The CDR3 bases are TGTGCCAGCAGCGTCGGTCTAGCGGAGGTAATCACAGATACGCAGTATTTT. Amino acid sequence: CASSVGLAEVITDTQYF.

The chain has TRBV5-1 and TRBJ2-7, with a weak D call TRBD1 (5 bases). Trimming took 3 bases from V and 2 from J, leaving 9 bases between them. Germline values: CDR1 SGHRS, CDR2 YFSETQ. The length of the CDR3 is 13 residues. CDR3 amino acids: CASSSDTPYEQYF. As DNA, the CDR3 is TGCGCCAGCAGCTCGGACACCCCCTACGAGCAGTACTTC.

The chain recombines TRBV28 with TRBJ2-7, with 7 bases fitting TRBD1. The germline V gene has CDR1 MDHEN and CDR2 SYDVKM. This CDR3 is 15 amino acids long. Losses at the gene ends were 7 bases for V and 2 bases for J; bases not matched to a gene: 11. CDR3 region: CASTLTPGQPYEQYF. CDR3 DNA sequence: TGTGCCAGCACCCTTACCCCGGGACAGCCCTACGAGCAGTACTTC.

The rearrangement links TRBV27 to TRBJ2-5; D is unclear. V was cut by 5 bases and J by 2 bases, with 12 bases left in between. Per the germline V gene, CDR1 is MNHEY and CDR2 is SMNVEV (reference sequence). This CDR3 has 14 residues. The CDR3 protein is CASSQEVAQETQYF. CDR3 in DNA: TGTGCCAGCAGTCAAGAGGTTGCTCAAGAGACCCAGTACTTC.

The chain employs TRBV7-9 and TRBJ2-1; D is perhaps TRBD2 (5 bases). V was clipped by 1 base and J by 3 bases, with 7 bases between them. Germline lookup yields CDR1 SEHNR and CDR2 FQNEAQ (reference sequence). The length of the CDR3 is 14 residues. The CDR3 sequence: CASSLVGVYNEQFF. The CDR3 DNA reads as TGTGCCAGCAGCTTAGTCGGGGTCTACAATGAGCAGTTCTTC.

The V and J genes are TRBV27 and TRBJ2-1, with D unresolved. The CDR3 sequence is 12 residues long. CDR1 is MNHEY, CDR2 SMNVEV, per germline (reference sequence). The ends were cut back, 7 bases at V and 4 bases at J, with 8 bases in the middle. This chain's CDR3 is CASMAGYNEQFF. The CDR3, as DNA: TGTGCCAGCATGGCCGGTTACAATGAGCAGTTCTTC.

V usage is TRBV18 and J usage is TRBJ1-2; D is perhaps TRBD1 (6 bases). CDR1 KGHSH and CDR2 LQKENI come from the germline V gene. The CDR3 contains 14 residues. V lost 2 bases and J lost 3, with 10 bases in between. CDR3 nucleotides: TGTGCCAGCTCACCATGGGGGGCTGACTATGGCTACACCTTC. It translates to CASSPWGADYGYTF.

V usage is TRBV7-2 and J usage is TRBJ2-1, with D tentatively TRBD1 (6 bases). Germline CDR1 SGHTA, CDR2 FQGNSA. The V end was cut by 1 base, the J end by 0 bases, with 19 bases between. The CDR3 consists of 19 residues. The CDR3 DNA reads as TGTGCCAGCAGCTTAGTAGGTCAGGGGATCACGGCCTCCTACAATGAGCAGTTCTTC. Its translation is CASSLVGQGITASYNEQFF.

Worth noting for this clone: No DNA is shown, since the ends of the CDR3 on it are uncertain; the CDR3 is the one TCRdb lists. The chain links TRBV21-1 to TRBJ2-1; the table's D gene call, TRBD1, was not cross checked with the DNA. TRBV21-1 is marked as a pseudogene. The CDR3 length is 15 residues, termini included. CDR3 amino acids: CASSKVGPGSDEQFF.

The chain employs TRBV18 and TRBJ2-7; no firm D call. The CDR3 has 10 residues. CDR1 is KGHSH and CDR2 is LQKENI in the germline V gene. V lost 4 bases and J lost 5, with 3 bases in between. CDR3 nucleotide sequence: TGTGCCAGCTCACACCACGAGCAGTACTTC. Its protein product is CASSHHEQYF.

This chain's CDR3 is CASSPDRENEQYF. The DNA of the CDR3 is TGCGCCAGCAGCCCGGACAGGGAGAACGAGCAGTACTTC. The V call is TRBV5-1, the J call TRBJ2-7, with TRBD1 identical over 8 bases. This CDR3 region has 13 residues. V was pared by 4 bases and J by 5 bases, with 5 bases of the junction left unmatched. Germline lookup yields CDR1 SGHRS and CDR2 YFSETQ.

The chain recombines TRBV27 with TRBJ1-4; 10 nucleotides match TRBD1. The CDR3 length is 14 residues. Germline V lookup: CDR1 MNHEY, CDR2 SMNVEV (reference sequence). V shed 2 bases and J 8 bases; nucleotides not matched to a gene: 2. The CDR3 DNA is TGTGCCAGCAGTTTACAGGACAGGGGGGAAAAACTGTTTTTT. Protein: CASSLQDRGEKLFF.

This chain uses TRBV9 with TRBJ2-5; D remains ambiguous. The CDR3 is made up of 14 amino acids. Germline V gives CDR1 SGDLS, CDR2 YYNGEE. The V gene lost 0 bases and the J gene lost 1 base, with 7 bases spanning the gap. The CDR3 reads CASSVDGIQETQYF. In nucleotides, the CDR3 is TGTGCCAGCAGCGTAGATGGAATCCAAGAGACCCAGTACTTC.

This sequence joins TRBV11-3 and TRBJ2-3, with D possibly TRBD2 on 6 matching bases. V was cut by 5 bases and J by 5 bases, with 14 bases left in between. Germline values: CDR1 SGHNT, CDR2 YENEEA. CDR3 length: 14 amino acids. Here the CDR3 reads CASSPHTGGDTQYF. In nucleotides, the CDR3 is TGTGCCAGCAGCCCACACACCGGGGGAGATACGCAGTATTTT.

The CDR3 reads CASSSQTNTQYF. Here the CDR3 DNA reads TGTGCCAGCAGCTCTCAGACGAATACGCAGTATTTT. The chain uses TRBV7-6 and TRBJ2-3; no clear D. The CDR3 runs to 12 residues. Trimming pared 4 bases from V and 7 bases from J, leaving 9 bases between. Germline V gene sequence: CDR1 SGHVS, CDR2 FNYEAQ.

V and J are TRBV29-1 and TRBJ2-1; 16 nucleotides align to TRBD2. The CDR3 contains 18 residues. The germline gives CDR1 SQVTM, CDR2 ANQGSEA. V dropped 2 bases and J dropped 4; count of bases not matched to a gene: 8. The CDR3 bases are TGCAGCGTTGAATTGGGACTAGCGGGAGGGCACGTTTACAATGAGCAGTTCTTC. Encoded protein: CSVELGLAGGHVYNEQFF.

V is TRBV5-1 and J is TRBJ2-1; D is tentatively TRBD1 or TRBD2 (5 bases each). CDR3 length: 15 residues. Trimming took 3 bases from V and 1 from J, leaving 11 bases between them. Germline CDR1 reads SGHRS; CDR2 reads YFSETQ. This CDR3 is CASSSGTQSYNEQFF. In nucleotides, the CDR3 is TGCGCCAGCAGCTCCGGGACCCAGTCCTACAATGAGCAGTTCTTC.

This clone has just one count. The chain combines TRBV7-8 with TRBJ2-2, with D unclear. The CDR3 runs 11 residues. V lost 7 bases and J lost 7, with 7 bases in between. Germline CDR1 and CDR2: SGHVS and FQNEAQ. This CDR3 reads CASTFGGELFF. DNA for the CDR3: TGTGCCAGCACCTTCGGCGGGGAGCTGTTTTTT.

The chain has TRBV27 and TRBJ1-1; D not certain. Trimming left V 7 bases short and J 1 base short, with 4 bases between. CDR3 length: 11 amino acids. The germline V gene has CDR1 MNHEY and CDR2 SMNVEV (reference sequence). The CDR3 is CASIRNTEAFF. The CDR3 DNA reads TGTGCCAGCATCAGGAACACTGAAGCTTTCTTT.

About this clone: The sample has other DNA sequences that encode this CDR3 too. J is TRBJ2-5 and V is TRBV7-9; D unresolved. Trimming shortened V by 1 base and J by 2 bases, and 5 bases separated the two germline ends. Germline V gene sequence: CDR1 SEHNR, CDR2 FQNEAQ (reference sequence). This CDR3 has 13 residues. The CDR3 nucleotides read TGTGCCAGCAGCTTAGTGGAACAAGAGACCCAGTACTTC. This sequence encodes CASSLVEQETQYF. The full variable domain, in which reference TRBV7-9 and TRBJ2-5 provide the parts outside the CDR3, is DTGVSQNPRHKITKRGQNVTFRCDPISEHNRLYWYRQTLGQGPEFLTYFQNEAQLEKSRLLSDRFSAERPKGSFSTLEIQRTEQGDSAMYLCASSLVEQETQYFGPGTRLLVL.

The rearrangement joins TRBV6-6 to TRBJ1-1; D remains ambiguous. The CDR3 sequence is 12 residues long. Trimming removed 6 bases from V and 7 bases from J, with 12 bases in between. Germline V gives CDR1 MNHNY, CDR2 SVGAGI (reference sequence). The chain's CDR3 is CASSRRAFEAFF. The DNA of the CDR3 is TGTGCCAGCAGCCGCCGGGCCTTTGAAGCTTTCTTT.

The V gene is TRBV9, the J gene TRBJ2-5; 7 nucleotides align to TRBD2. V shed 3 bases and J 2 bases; nucleotides not matched to a gene: 10. CDR3 length equals 16 residues. Germline CDR1 and CDR2: SGDLS and YYNGEE. CDR3 nucleotides: TGTGCCAGCAGCGCCCCCCGGGGAGGGGATCAAGAGACCCAGTACTTC. Amino acid sequence: CASSAPRGGDQETQYF.

V usage is TRBV19 and J usage is TRBJ2-2, with TRBD2 matching 11 bases. CDR3 size: 16 residues. Looked up from germline, CDR1 is LNHDA and CDR2 is SQIVND (reference sequence). The ends lost 9 bases at V and 7 bases at J; junction bases unmatched: 13. For the CDR3, the DNA is TGTGCCAGCAGGGAACTAGCGGGAGAATACGGCGGGGAGCTGTTTTTT. Protein: CASRELAGEYGGELFF.

The chain is built from TRBV5-1 and TRBJ2-5; 11 bases align to TRBD2. Losses at the gene ends were 6 bases for V and 3 bases for J; bases not matched to a gene: 7. CDR3 length: 15 residues. Per the germline V gene, CDR1 is SGHRS and CDR2 is YFSETQ. The CDR3 reads CASTKPGLAEETQYF. DNA for the CDR3: TGCGCCAGCACCAAACCGGGACTAGCGGAAGAGACCCAGTACTTC.

The chain couples TRBV11-2 to TRBJ1-2; TRBD1 is a possible D gene (6 bases). The V end lost 5 bases, the J end lost 12 bases, and 13 bases lay between the germline ends. The CDR3 spans 11 residues. CDR1 is SGHAT and CDR2 is FQNNGV in the germline V gene. The CDR3 DNA reads TGTGCCAGCAGCCTCGGGGGGGCTAACACCTTC. Translating it yields CASSLGGANTF.

This chain links TRBV18 with TRBJ2-3, with 7 nucleotides matching TRBD2. After removal of 3 bases from V and 3 bases from J, the junction contained 3 bases not matched to a gene. This CDR3 spans 14 amino acids. Looked up from germline, CDR1 is KGHSH and CDR2 is LQKENI. DNA of the CDR3: TGTGCCAGCTCACCTACGCGGGGGACAGATACGCAGTATTTT. Translated, it gives CASSPTRGTDTQYF.

This chain connects TRBV27 to TRBJ2-3; D unclear. The CDR3 spans 12 residues. Trimming removed 6 bases at V and 5 bases at J, with 9 bases between. The germline V gene has CDR1 MNHEY and CDR2 SMNVEV (reference sequence). The CDR3 DNA reads as TGTGCCAGCAGCCGGTACGGAGATACGCAGTATTTT. Its protein product is CASSRYGDTQYF.

This chain links TRBV15 with TRBJ2-2; tentatively, D is TRBD2 (6 bases). V was cut by 5 bases and J by 0 bases, with 19 bases left in between. This CDR3 is 18 amino acids long. In germline, CDR1 is LNHNV, CDR2 YYDKDF (reference sequence). CDR3 amino acids: CATSRPWGELTNTGELFF. The DNA of the CDR3 is TGTGCCACCAGCCGCCCTTGGGGGGAATTGACGAACACCGGGGAGCTGTTTTTT.